What follows describes a single T cell receptor (beta chain). The antigen is undetermined. This record belongs to a study of cytomegalovirus exposure and HLA in healthy donors. Study conclusions and caveats: Researchers reportedly found TCR beta sequences accurately predicted most subjects' HLA-A and HLA-B alleles. The CMV antigen specificity of a few CMV-associated chains was confirmed through in vitro analysis. It was reported in a later analysis that an Asian-associated ancestry cluster showed fewer N-insertions than the approximately 700-donor mean. An analysis done earlier found most TCR beta V segments productive about 87% or about 30% of the time.

A multiplex PCR was run with 60 Vbeta primers and 13 Jbeta primers. TCRdb keeps only in-frame clones here, not all; method: immunoSEQ multiplex PCR. This table holds more than 150,000 clones, about 90% found once. The CDR3 loop spans 15 amino acids. Germline CDR1 MNHNS, CDR2 SASEGT. J gave up 5 bases and V 5 bases, and 10 bases lay outside the gene matches. The TCR sequence derives from a girl in the first two years of life in good health and CMV-seronegative. The rearrangement joins TRBV6-1 to TRBJ2-5, with TRBD2 matching over 8 bases. The sample taken for sequencing was PBMCs. The CDR3 region is CASSQDFAGGETQYF. In nucleotides, the CDR3 is TGTGCCAGCAGTCAGGACTTTGCGGGAGGTGAGACCCAGTACTTC.